The clone carrying this TCR beta chain appeared a single time. These data originate in a study of blood T cells in healthy people across ages. Between the trimmed V and J ends, which lost 0 bases and 10 bases, there was a span of 13 bases. The CDR3 is 14 residues long. The germline V gene has CDR1 LGHNA and CDR2 YSLEER. The use of a sample-barcoded 5' primer and a J-beta primer mix characterized a second PCR of about 7 to 12 cycles. One entry per CDR3 protein results from TCRdb running MiXCR on the 5' RACE reads. The repertoire holds over 950,000 distinct CDR3 sequences, with roughly 51% as singletons.

The sample comprised blood. The V call is TRBV4-3, the J call TRBJ2-1; D call uncertain. This TCR came from an older woman in good health. CDR3 bases: TGCGCCAGCAGCCAAGAGAGAGTTTCGGAAGAGCAGTTCTTC. The encoded protein is CASSQERVSEEQFF.